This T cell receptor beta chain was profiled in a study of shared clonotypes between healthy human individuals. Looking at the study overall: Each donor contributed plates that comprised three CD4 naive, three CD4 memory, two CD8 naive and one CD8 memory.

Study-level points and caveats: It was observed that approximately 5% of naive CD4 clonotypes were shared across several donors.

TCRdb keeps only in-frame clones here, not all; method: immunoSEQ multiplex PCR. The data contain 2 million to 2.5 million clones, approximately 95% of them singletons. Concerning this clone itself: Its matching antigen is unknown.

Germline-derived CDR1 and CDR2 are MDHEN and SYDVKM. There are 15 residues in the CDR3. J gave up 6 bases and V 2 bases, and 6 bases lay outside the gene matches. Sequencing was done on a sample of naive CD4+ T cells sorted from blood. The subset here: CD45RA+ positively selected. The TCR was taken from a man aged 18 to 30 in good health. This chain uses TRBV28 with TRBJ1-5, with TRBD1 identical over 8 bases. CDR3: CASSLVTGGSQPQHF. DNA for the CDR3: TGTGCCAGCAGTTTAGTAACAGGGGGTAGTCAGCCCCAGCATTTT.